Shown below are 29 T cell receptor beta chains from a single sample sequenced in a study of shared clonotypes between healthy human individuals. The method was immunoSEQ multiplex PCR; TCRdb's version includes in-frame clones alone and lacks a portion of them. The sample gives more than 2,000,000 clones, roughly 93% of which show up once; about 0.41% is in the top ten. The specimen was naive CD4+ T cells from PBMCs. Subset in this sample: CD45RA+ positively selected. The receptors shown here come from a man in his late teens or twenties in good health. Some clones in this sample may be carry-over from other donors' samples.

A single count supports this clone. The chain uses TRBV6-6 and TRBJ2-7; 12 bases align to TRBD2. The CDR3 covers 14 residues. Germline V lookup: CDR1 MNHNY, CDR2 SVGAGI (reference sequence). V trimming: 2 bases; J trimming: 11 bases; junction bases outside the gene matches: 7. The CDR3 loop is CASSYGLAGSREYF. The CDR3 bases are TGTGCCAGCAGTTACGGACTAGCGGGGTCCCGGGAGTACTTC.

The chain recombines TRBV9 with TRBJ2-1, with D unresolved. Trimming took off 0 bases at V and 6 bases at J, with 7 bases between the two ends. The CDR3 sequence is 13 residues long. Germline values: CDR1 SGDLS, CDR2 YYNGEE. The CDR3 nucleotides read TGTGCCAGCAGCGTAGACTACCTCAATGAGCAGTTCTTC. Translation gives CASSVDYLNEQFF.

The genes are TRBV7-2 and TRBJ1-5; tentative D call: TRBD1 (5 bases). The CDR3 is made up of 15 amino acids. The V and J ends lost 0 bases and 4 bases respectively, with 10 bases between them. Germline V gene data show CDR1 as SGHTA and CDR2 as FQGNSA. CDR3 region: CASSLAGTINQPQHF. DNA of the CDR3: TGTGCCAGCAGCTTAGCGGGGACCATAAATCAGCCCCAGCATTTT.

A note on this clone: The same CDR3 also results from other DNA sequences found in this sample. The chain joins TRBV18 to TRBJ2-7; 9 positions agree with TRBD1. V shed 1 base and J 1 base; nucleotides not matched to a gene: 2. The CDR3 covers 15 residues. Germline values: CDR1 KGHSH, CDR2 LQKENI. The CDR3 region has the DNA TGTGCCAGCTCACCACTTGGGACAGGGTCCTACGAGCAGTACTTC. Amino acid sequence: CASSPLGTGSYEQYF.

The V call is TRBV4-3, the J call TRBJ2-2; weak D call: TRBD2 (7 bases). From germline, CDR1 is LGHNA and CDR2 YSLEER. V dropped 4 bases and J dropped 5 bases, with 11 bases sitting between them. CDR3 size: 14 residues. CDR3 sequence reads: CASSLGGGTGELFF. CDR3 bases: TGCGCCAGCAGCCTAGGGGGGGGAACCGGGGAGCTGTTTTTT.

The rearrangement links TRBV28 to TRBJ2-7; 7 bases fit TRBD2. CDR3 length: 13 residues. J was trimmed by 1 base and V by 8 bases; bases with no gene match: 5. The germline V gene encodes CDR1 MDHEN and CDR2 SYDVKM. The CDR3 coding sequence is TGTGCCAGCTGGGAGCGGGATTCCTACGAGCAGTACTTC. Translated, it gives CASWERDSYEQYF.

About this clone itself: This same CDR3 is encoded by further DNA sequences in the sample. The chain is built from TRBV18 and TRBJ1-2; 10 bases are shared with TRBD1. Germline lookup yields CDR1 KGHSH and CDR2 LQKENI. V trimming: 3 bases; J trimming: 3 bases; junction bases outside the gene matches: 4. The CDR3 totals 15 residues. CDR3 in amino acids: CASSPRTGGDYGYTF. CDR3 sequence (DNA): TGTGCCAGCTCACCCCGGACAGGGGGGGACTATGGCTACACCTTC.

V and J are TRBV5-4 and TRBJ2-3; 7 bases line up with TRBD1. The CDR3 is made up of 14 amino acids. CDR1 and CDR2 from the germline V gene are SGHNT and YYREEE (reference sequence). The junction had 10 bases not matched to a gene; V was cut back by 6 bases and J by 6 bases. CDR3 residues: CASTRQGNSDTQYF. CDR3 nucleotides: TGTGCCAGCACAAGACAGGGAAATTCGGATACGCAGTATTTT. Variable domain in full (rest from reference TRBV5-4 and TRBJ2-3): ETGVTQSPTHLIKTRGQQVTLRCSSQSGHNTVSWYQQALGQGPQFIFQYYREEENGRGNFPPRFSGLQFPNYSSELNVNALELDDSALYLCASTRQGNSDTQYFGPGTRLTVL.

The chain is built from TRBV15 and TRBJ1-1, with D hard to call. CDR3 length: 14 residues. Between the trimmed V and J ends, which lost 0 bases and 5 bases, there was a span of 10 bases. In germline, CDR1 is LNHNV, CDR2 YYDKDF (reference sequence). CDR3 loop: CATSREEGWTEAFF. The CDR3 DNA sequence: TGTGCCACCAGCAGAGAGGAGGGCTGGACTGAAGCTTTCTTT.

With regard to this clone: The same CDR3 arises from other DNA sequences in this sample as well. The rearrangement joins TRBV18 to TRBJ2-7; the match to TRBD1 covers 7 bases. Per the germline V gene, CDR1 is KGHSH and CDR2 is LQKENI. The CDR3 is 14 residues long. V lost 2 bases and J lost 1; bases outside the gene matches: 2. CDR3 bases: TGTGCCAGCTCACCAGGGACAGCATCCTACGAGCAGTACTTC. This codes for CASSPGTASYEQYF.

This clone was observed a few times. CDR3 sequence (DNA): TGCAGCGTTAGACTAAATAGCAATCAGCCCCAGCATTTT. It is translated as CSVRLNSNQPQHF. The chain links TRBV29-1 to TRBJ1-5; D remains ambiguous. Between the trimmed V and J ends, which lost 5 bases and 0 bases, there was a span of 8 bases. This CDR3 is built from 13 residues. The V gene's germline CDR1 is SQVTM and CDR2 ANQGSEA. Full variable domain (remainder filled in from reference TRBV29-1 and TRBJ1-5): SAVISQKPSRDICQRGTSLTIQCQVDSQVTMMFWYRQQPGQSLTLIATANQGSEATYESGFVIDKFPISRPNLTFSTLTVSNMSPEDSSIYLCSVRLNSNQPQHFGDGTRLSIL.

The genes are TRBV4-2 and TRBJ1-5; D is perhaps TRBD1 (6 bases). This CDR3 is 15 amino acids long. Germline V gene lookup returns CDR1 LGHNA and CDR2 YNFKEQ. With 0 bases removed from V and 7 bases from J, the gap between germline ends came to 13 bases. CDR3 in amino acids: CASSQDIRGAQPQHF. The CDR3 DNA follows: TGTGCCAGCAGCCAAGATATCCGGGGGGCCCAGCCCCAGCATTTT.

V is TRBV7-8 and J is TRBJ1-5; TRBD1 matches 7 bases. CDR1 and CDR2 from the germline V gene are SGHVS and FQNEAQ. The CDR3 consists of 17 residues. V dropped 4 bases and J dropped 0; count of bases not matched to a gene: 9. The CDR3 nucleotides are TGTGCCAGCAGCTCGACCGGGACAGATAATAGCAATCAGCCCCAGCATTTT. Amino acids: CASSSTGTDNSNQPQHF.

This chain uses TRBV19 with TRBJ2-2; 7 positions agree with TRBD2. Germline CDR1 LNHDA, CDR2 SQIVND (reference sequence). This CDR3 comprises 17 residues. V trimming: 1 base; J trimming: 6 bases; junction bases outside the gene matches: 11. The CDR3, as DNA: TGTGCCAGTAGTATAGTTCTTTCGGGAGGTGGGCCCGGGGAGCTGTTTTTT. Residues: CASSIVLSGGGPGELFF.

This chain uses TRBV10-2 with TRBJ2-1; no clear D. Germline assignment: CDR1 WSHSY and CDR2 SAAADI. V lost 6 bases and J lost 0, with 9 bases in between. The CDR3 contains 14 residues. CDR3 coding DNA: TGCGCCAGCAGCCAGGTGAGCTCCTACAATGAGCAGTTCTTC. Translation gives CASSQVSSYNEQFF.

The rearrangement uses TRBV11-2 and TRBJ1-2, with 9 bases identical to TRBD1. The germline V gene encodes CDR1 SGHAT and CDR2 FQNNGV. The CDR3 is made up of 15 amino acids. V shed 1 base and J 0 bases; nucleotides not matched to a gene: 0. The CDR3 sequence is CASSLGTGANYGYTF. CDR3 DNA sequence: TGTGCCAGCAGCTTAGGGACAGGGGCTAACTATGGCTACACCTTC.

The chain links TRBV30 to TRBJ1-1, with unresolved D. This CDR3 contains 12 residues. CDR1 is GTSNPN and CDR2 is SVGIG in the germline V gene (reference sequence). V gave up 8 bases and J gave up 6 bases, with 16 bases separating them. Here the CDR3 reads CAQTAWAAEAFF. CDR3 bases: TGTGCCCAAACCGCATGGGCAGCTGAAGCTTTCTTT.

This clone showed up just once. The CDR3, as DNA: TGTGCCAGCAGTGTTTCCAAATGGGACAGCAACTATGGCTACACCTTC. Translating gives CASSVSKWDSNYGYTF. This rearrangement joins TRBV6-1 to TRBJ1-2; TRBD1 aligns across 7 bases. Trimming took 4 bases from V and 2 from J; bases not matched to a gene: 10. The CDR3 loop spans 16 amino acids. The germline V gene has CDR1 MNHNS and CDR2 SASEGT.

As to this clone: Other DNA sequences in this specimen translate into the identical CDR3. The rearrangement links TRBV28 to TRBJ1-1; TRBD1 might be the D (5 bases). There are 14 residues in the CDR3. Between the trimmed V and J ends, which lost 5 bases and 0 bases, there was a span of 10 bases. CDR1 and CDR2 from the germline V gene are MDHEN and SYDVKM. CDR3 DNA sequence: TGTGCCAGCAGTCGGGGCGGGATGAACACTGAAGCTTTCTTT. This translates into CASSRGGMNTEAFF.

This sequence joins TRBV30 and TRBJ1-6, with D unclear. The V gene's germline CDR1 is GTSNPN and CDR2 SVGIG (reference sequence). This CDR3 is 13 amino acids long. V was clipped by 4 bases and J by 9 bases, with 13 bases between them. The CDR3: CAWTISTSSPLHF. The CDR3, as DNA: TGTGCCTGGACCATTTCGACAAGTTCACCCCTCCACTTT. Based on the CDR3 plus reference TRBV30 and TRBJ1-6, the full variable domain is SQTIHQWPATLVQPVGSPLSLECTVEGTSNPNLYWYRQAAGRGLQLLFYSVGIGQISSEVPQNLSASRPQDRQFILSSKKLLLSDSGFYLCAWTISTSSPLHFGNGTRLTVT.

The V call is TRBV28, the J call TRBJ2-1; D call uncertain. This CDR3 has 15 amino acids. V was clipped by 1 base and J by 1 base, with 8 bases between them. CDR1 is MDHEN and CDR2 is SYDVKM in the germline V gene. The CDR3 DNA reads as TGTGCCAGCAGTTTATTTGACGGATCCTACAATGAGCAGTTCTTC. This gives the protein CASSLFDGSYNEQFF.

This rearrangement joins TRBV19 to TRBJ1-1, with TRBD1 matching over 7 bases. The germline gives CDR1 LNHDA, CDR2 SQIVND (reference sequence). J was trimmed by 1 base and V by 4 bases; bases with no gene match: 3. This CDR3 region has 14 residues. The CDR3 nucleotides are TGTGCCAGTAGTAAGAGGACAGGGAACACTGAAGCTTTCTTT. Encoded protein: CASSKRTGNTEAFF.

The chain uses TRBV19 and TRBJ2-5; 8 positions match TRBD2. V gave up 5 bases and J gave up 5 bases; unmatched junction bases: 13. This CDR3 is built from 16 residues. CDR1 is LNHDA and CDR2 is SQIVND in the germline V gene (reference sequence). CDR3 protein: CASSQRGAGVGETQYF. As DNA, the CDR3 is TGTGCCAGTAGTCAAAGGGGAGCGGGAGTGGGGGAGACCCAGTACTTC.

The chain employs TRBV4-1 and TRBJ2-1; 7 bases are a match to TRBD2. V was clipped by 1 base and J by 2 bases; unmatched bases: 11. CDR1 MGHRA and CDR2 YSYEKL come from the germline V gene. The CDR3 runs 18 residues. The CDR3 loop is CASSQGPPLALTYNEQFF. The DNA of the CDR3 is TGCGCCAGCAGCCAAGGGCCGCCACTAGCGCTAACCTACAATGAGCAGTTCTTC.

V usage is TRBV11-2 and J usage is TRBJ1-1, with a possible D match to TRBD1 (6 bases). V was shortened by 3 bases and J by 10 bases, with 15 bases between the two germline ends. CDR3 length equals 13 residues. Per the germline V gene, CDR1 is SGHAT and CDR2 is FQNNGV. In nucleotides, the CDR3 is TGTGCCAGCAGCTTCGAAAGGGGGGGCAGAGCTTTCTTT. This encodes CASSFERGGRAFF. The whole variable domain, remainder taken from reference TRBV11-2 and TRBJ1-1, is EAGVAQSPRYKIIEKRQSVAFWCNPISGHATLYWYQQILGQGPKLLIQFQNNGVVDDSQLPKDRFSAERLKGVDSTLKIQPAKLEDSAVYLCASSFERGGRAFFGQGTRLTVV.

This sequence joins TRBV6-6 and TRBJ1-1, with D unclear. The length of the CDR3 is 15 residues. V dropped 6 bases and J dropped 8 bases, with 22 bases sitting between them. The germline V gene encodes CDR1 MNHNY and CDR2 SVGAGI (reference sequence). The CDR3 coding sequence is TGTGCCAGCAGCTGGAGGGCAGCCGACACACAAGAAGCTTTCTTT. Translated: CASSWRAADTQEAFF.

This chain uses TRBV19 with TRBJ1-3; D not certain. Germline CDR1 and CDR2: LNHDA and SQIVND (reference sequence). CDR3 length: 15 residues. V was cut by 5 bases and J by 0 bases, with 11 bases left in between. CDR3 residues: CASSPARFSGNTIYF. The CDR3 nucleotides are TGTGCCAGTAGTCCGGCACGGTTCTCTGGAAACACCATATATTTT.

This chain links TRBV7-7 with TRBJ2-5; TRBD1 is a possible D gene (5 bases). CDR1 and CDR2 from the germline V gene are SSHAT and FNYEAQ (reference sequence). V lost 3 bases and J lost 2, with 7 bases in between. CDR3 size: 13 residues. CDR3 protein: CASSFAGQETQYF. As DNA, the CDR3 is TGTGCCAGCAGCTTTGCAGGGCAAGAGACCCAGTACTTC.

The chain joins TRBV28 to TRBJ2-7; 7 bases are a match to TRBD1. The CDR3 consists of 14 residues. The V segment lost 5 bases and the J segment 3 bases; nucleotides outside the gene matches: 7. Per the germline V gene, CDR1 is MDHEN and CDR2 is SYDVKM. CDR3 sequence (DNA): TGTGCCAGCAGTCTCGAACAGGGGAACTACGAGCAGTACTTC. Translated: CASSLEQGNYEQYF. Based on the CDR3 plus reference TRBV28 and TRBJ2-7, the full variable domain is DVKVTQSSRYLVKRTGEKVFLECVQDMDHENMFWYRQDPGLGLRLIYFSYDVKMKEKGDIPEGYSVSREKKERFSLILESASTNQTSMYLCASSLEQGNYEQYFGPGTRLTVT.